Following are 30 T cell receptor beta chains from one sample sequenced in a study of CXCR3-negative and CXCR3-positive naive CD8 T cells. The method, 5' RACE with UMI labels, was used to prepare the TRB cDNA libraries. TCRdb re-called the 5' RACE reads; one entry per CDR3 protein, DNA not given. Its listing shows some 130,000 distinct CDR3 sequences. Source material: naive CXCR3- CD8+ T cells from blood. Regarding subset: CD45RO-CCR7+CD27+CD95- naive CD8+ T cells lacking CXCR3 (TNR3-). Receptors originate from a human donor in good health. Some clones in this sample may be carry-over from other donors' samples.

The chain recombines TRBV12-3 or TRBV12-4 with TRBJ2-5; TCRdb gives TRBD2 as the D gene, but with no DNA this cannot be confirmed. This CDR3 has 15 residues. CDR3 sequence reads: CASSQGTSVGETQYF.

The chain recombines TRBV20-1 with TRBJ2-7; TCRdb lists TRBD2, though no DNA is available to test this call. The CDR3 runs 22 residues. Germline loops: CDR1 DFQATT, CDR2 SNEGSKA (reference sequence). CDR3 sequence reads: CSAISMEGVRTSGPSRAYEQYF.

The chain combines TRBV21-1 with TRBJ2-1. TRBV21-1 is labeled a pseudogene. The CDR3 consists of 15 residues. CDR3 sequence: CASSNGIYVWGEQFF.

The chain couples TRBV15 to TRBJ1-5; TCRdb names TRBD1, which stays unverified in the absence of DNA. The CDR3 is made up of 12 amino acids. Germline V gene data show CDR1 as LNHNV and CDR2 as YYDKDF (reference sequence). CDR3 residues: CATGGGNQPQHF.

V usage is TRBV4-1 and J usage is TRBJ2-1; TCRdb indicates TRBD2, and absent DNA this call remains unverified. The CDR3 is 16 residues long. Per the germline V gene, CDR1 is MGHRA and CDR2 is YSYEKL. CDR3 region: CASSVQERGGYNEQFF.

The V and J genes are TRBV18 and TRBJ2-2; TCRdb gives TRBD1 as the D gene, but with no DNA this cannot be confirmed. The CDR3 contains 18 residues. Germline V gene lookup returns CDR1 KGHSH and CDR2 LQKENI. Here the CDR3 reads CASSPQSDRGPDTGELFF.

The chain recombines TRBV6-5 with TRBJ1-6. The CDR3 spans 14 residues. Per the germline V gene, CDR1 is MNHEY and CDR2 is SVGAGI. This CDR3 is CASSYVEGHSPLHF.

This sequence joins TRBV29-1 and TRBJ1-2; as DNA is missing, the TRBD1 call by TCRdb cannot be tested. The CDR3 is 13 amino acids. CDR1 is SQVTM, CDR2 ANQGSEA, per germline. The CDR3 here is CSVRDRPNYGYTF.

V and J are TRBV7-8 and TRBJ2-2; TCRdb outputs TRBD1, but without DNA this stays unchecked. The length of the CDR3 is 16 residues. The germline V gene has CDR1 SGHVS and CDR2 FQNEAQ. The chain's CDR3 is CASSLGGGLYTGELFF. The variable domain in full, with the rest retrieved from reference TRBV7-8 and TRBJ2-2, is GAGVSQSPRYKVAKRGQDVALRCDPISGHVSLFWYQQALGQGPEFLTYFQNEAQLDKSGLPSDRFFAERPEGSVSTLKIQRTQQEDSAVYLCASSLGGGLYTGELFFGEGSRLTVL.

The rearrangement links TRBV11-3 to TRBJ2-1; TCRdb returns TRBD1, unconfirmable since there is no DNA. The CDR3 runs to 16 residues. CDR1 is SGHNT, CDR2 YENEEA, per germline. This CDR3 is CASSLDWGSRGNEQFF.

Here the CDR3 reads CASRIAGGPLDEQFF. The rearrangement links TRBV2 to TRBJ2-1; TCRdb proposes TRBD1, but this gene call is untestable without DNA. This CDR3 is 15 amino acids long. The germline gives CDR1 SNHLY, CDR2 FYNNEI.

V and J are TRBV4-3 and TRBJ2-1; as DNA is missing, the TRBD1 call by TCRdb cannot be tested. CDR1 is LGHNA and CDR2 is YSLEER in the germline V gene. This CDR3 spans 20 amino acids. The CDR3 spells CASSQDRFSVMGGAYNEQFF.

The chain has TRBV7-6 and TRBJ2-2; the TCRdb D gene call, TRBD2, has no DNA to confirm it. CDR3 length: 14 amino acids. Germline V gene sequence: CDR1 SGHVS, CDR2 FNYEAQ. This chain's CDR3 is CASRGLAATGELFF.

CDR3 loop: CSVETGLDQETQYF. The chain is built from TRBV29-1 and TRBJ2-5; TCRdb picks TRBD1, but there is no DNA to check that call. Looked up from germline, CDR1 is SQVTM and CDR2 is ANQGSEA. The CDR3 is 14 amino acids.

CDR3 sequence: CSVPGIRAGGLYNEQFF. This chain uses TRBV29-1 with TRBJ2-1; with no DNA, the TCRdb D assignment of TRBD2 cannot be verified. CDR1 is SQVTM, CDR2 ANQGSEA, per germline. CDR3 length equals 17 residues.

The chain is built from TRBV29-1 and TRBJ2-1; the TCRdb D gene call, TRBD1, has no DNA to confirm it. Germline lookup yields CDR1 SQVTM and CDR2 ANQGSEA. This CDR3 has 13 amino acids. The chain's CDR3 is CSVERGTYNEQFF.

The gene calls are TRBV7-9 and TRBJ1-2. The length of the CDR3 is 13 residues. The germline gives CDR1 SEHNR, CDR2 FQNEAQ (reference sequence). CDR3 in amino acids: CASSSDWNYGYTF.

The chain uses TRBV20-1 and TRBJ2-7. The CDR3 runs to 14 residues. Germline-derived CDR1 and CDR2 are DFQATT and SNEGSKA (reference sequence). CDR3 sequence reads: CSAVPRESFYEQYF.

V is TRBV28 and J is TRBJ2-2; absent DNA, TCRdb's TRBD1 call cannot be checked. The CDR3 loop spans 15 amino acids. Germline values: CDR1 MDHEN, CDR2 SYDVKM. This CDR3 reads CASSLLTGVPGELFF.

V usage is TRBV19 and J usage is TRBJ2-7; no DNA is available, so the TRBD1 call from TCRdb remains unchecked. Germline V gene lookup returns CDR1 LNHDA and CDR2 SQIVND (reference sequence). CDR3 size: 15 residues. This chain's CDR3 is CASSVDPEESYEQYF.

The chain employs TRBV7-9 and TRBJ2-7. The germline V gene has CDR1 SEHNR and CDR2 FQNEAQ (reference sequence). The length of the CDR3 is 12 residues. The CDR3 region is CASSIDLTEQYF.

The rearrangement uses TRBV2 and TRBJ2-1. The V gene's germline CDR1 is SNHLY and CDR2 FYNNEI. CDR3 length: 17 amino acids. CDR3 sequence reads: CASSEEGSWSSYNEQFF.

This chain links TRBV7-9 with TRBJ2-7; TCRdb returns TRBD2, unconfirmable since there is no DNA. There are 16 residues in the CDR3. Germline V gene sequence: CDR1 SEHNR, CDR2 FQNEAQ (reference sequence). CDR3 sequence reads: CAGSLGLAEISYEQYF.

The chain employs TRBV29-1 and TRBJ2-2; TCRdb returns TRBD1, unconfirmable since there is no DNA. Germline-derived CDR1 and CDR2 are SQVTM and ANQGSEA. CDR3 length equals 14 residues. CDR3 in amino acids: CSVAGGRNTGELFF.

V gene TRBV19 combines with J gene TRBJ1-5; TCRdb returns TRBD1, unconfirmable since there is no DNA. The V gene's germline CDR1 is LNHDA and CDR2 SQIVND (reference sequence). The CDR3 totals 17 residues. The CDR3 loop reads CASTPFGRGPSNQPQHF.

This chain links TRBV21-1 with TRBJ1-5. TRBV21-1 is listed as a pseudogene. CDR3 length: 13 residues. CDR3 region: CASSDRTNQPQHF.

This chain connects TRBV20-1 to TRBJ2-1; the D call of TRBD1 rests on TCRdb alone, since no DNA is present to check it. The CDR3 has 15 residues. The germline V gene has CDR1 DFQATT and CDR2 SNEGSKA (reference sequence). This CDR3 reads CSATRGREDCNEQFF.

This rearrangement joins TRBV20-1 to TRBJ2-3; the TCRdb call, TRBD2, lacks DNA for checking. Germline V gives CDR1 DFQATT, CDR2 SNEGSKA (reference sequence). The CDR3 spans 16 residues. CDR3 sequence reads: CSARDTLAGVPDTQYF.

The chain carries TRBV7-9 and TRBJ1-1; absent DNA, TCRdb's TRBD1 call cannot be checked. The CDR3 loop spans 15 amino acids. Per germline, CDR1 SEHNR and CDR2 FQNEAQ (reference sequence). The CDR3 spells CASSLGQGQRTEAFF.

This sequence joins TRBV28 and TRBJ2-5; TCRdb returns TRBD1, unconfirmable since there is no DNA. The CDR3 contains 18 residues. Germline loops: CDR1 MDHEN, CDR2 SYDVKM. The CDR3 sequence is CASSTRNQDKGQGLETYF.